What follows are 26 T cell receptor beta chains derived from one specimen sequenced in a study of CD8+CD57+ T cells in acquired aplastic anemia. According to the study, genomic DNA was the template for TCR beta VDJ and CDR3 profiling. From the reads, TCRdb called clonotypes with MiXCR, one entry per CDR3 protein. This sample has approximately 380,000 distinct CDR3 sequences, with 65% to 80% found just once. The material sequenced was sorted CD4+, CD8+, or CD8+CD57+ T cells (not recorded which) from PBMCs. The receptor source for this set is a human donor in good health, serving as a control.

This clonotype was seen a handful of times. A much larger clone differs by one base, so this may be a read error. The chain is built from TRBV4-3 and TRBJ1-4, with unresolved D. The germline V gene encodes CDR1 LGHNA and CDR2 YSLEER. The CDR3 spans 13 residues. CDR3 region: CVSSQASGEKLFF. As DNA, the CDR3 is TGCGTCAGCAGCCAAGCTTCGGGGGAAAAACTGTTTTTT.

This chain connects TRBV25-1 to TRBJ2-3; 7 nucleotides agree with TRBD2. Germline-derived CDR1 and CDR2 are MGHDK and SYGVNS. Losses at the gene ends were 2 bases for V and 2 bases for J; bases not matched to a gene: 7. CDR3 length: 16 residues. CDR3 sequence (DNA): TGTGCCAGCAGTGAAGGGTCGGGGACTAACACAGATACGCAGTATTTT. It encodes CASSEGSGTNTDTQYF. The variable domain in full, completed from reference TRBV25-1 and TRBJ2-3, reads EADIYQTPRYLVIGTGKKITLECSQTMGHDKMYWYQQDPGMELHLIHYSYGVNSTEKGDLSSESTVSRIRTEHFPLTLESARPSHTSQYLCASSEGSGTNTDTQYFGPGTRLTVL.

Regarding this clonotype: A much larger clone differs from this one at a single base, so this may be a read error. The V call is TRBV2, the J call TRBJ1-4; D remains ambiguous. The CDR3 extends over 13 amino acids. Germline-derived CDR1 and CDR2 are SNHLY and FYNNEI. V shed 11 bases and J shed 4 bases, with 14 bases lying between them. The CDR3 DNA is TGTGCCGGCAAATCGCAGATTAATGAAAAACTGTTTTTT. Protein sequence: CAGKSQINEKLFF.

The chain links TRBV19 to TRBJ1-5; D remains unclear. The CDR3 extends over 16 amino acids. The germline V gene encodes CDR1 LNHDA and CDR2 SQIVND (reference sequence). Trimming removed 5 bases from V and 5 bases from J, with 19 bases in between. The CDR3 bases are TGTGCCAGTAGTCTGACATGGGCCCAAGAGTATCAGCCCCAGCATTTT. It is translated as CASSLTWAQEYQPQHF.

CDR3 coding DNA: TGCAGCGTGTATGAGGGGAGCGGGGACTACAATGAGCAGTTCTTC. This codes for CSVYEGSGDYNEQFF. The chain is built from TRBV29-1 and TRBJ2-1; 7 bases match TRBD2. With 6 bases clipped from V and 3 bases from J, the junction kept 11 bases outside the gene matches. The CDR3 is 15 amino acids. The germline V gene has CDR1 SQVTM and CDR2 ANQGSEA.

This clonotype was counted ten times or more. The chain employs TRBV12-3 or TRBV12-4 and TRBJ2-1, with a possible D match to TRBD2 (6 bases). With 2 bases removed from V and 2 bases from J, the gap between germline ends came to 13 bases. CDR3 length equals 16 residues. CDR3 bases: TGTGCCAGCAGTTTATATCCTCGGAGGGCCTACAATGAGCAGTTCTTC. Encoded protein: CASSLYPRRAYNEQFF.

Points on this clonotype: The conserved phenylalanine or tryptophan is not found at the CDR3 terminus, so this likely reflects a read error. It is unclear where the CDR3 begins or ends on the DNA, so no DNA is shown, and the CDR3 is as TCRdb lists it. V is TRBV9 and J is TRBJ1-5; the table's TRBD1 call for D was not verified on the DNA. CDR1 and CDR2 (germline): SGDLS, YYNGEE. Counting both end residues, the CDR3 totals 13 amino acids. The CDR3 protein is CASSKNGAGAKVL.

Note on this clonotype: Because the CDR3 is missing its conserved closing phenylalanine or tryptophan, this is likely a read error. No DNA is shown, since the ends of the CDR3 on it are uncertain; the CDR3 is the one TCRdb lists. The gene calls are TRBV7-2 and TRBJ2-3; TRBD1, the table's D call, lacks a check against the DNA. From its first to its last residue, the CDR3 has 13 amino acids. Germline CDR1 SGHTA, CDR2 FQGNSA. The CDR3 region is CASSQVKGPNYGY.

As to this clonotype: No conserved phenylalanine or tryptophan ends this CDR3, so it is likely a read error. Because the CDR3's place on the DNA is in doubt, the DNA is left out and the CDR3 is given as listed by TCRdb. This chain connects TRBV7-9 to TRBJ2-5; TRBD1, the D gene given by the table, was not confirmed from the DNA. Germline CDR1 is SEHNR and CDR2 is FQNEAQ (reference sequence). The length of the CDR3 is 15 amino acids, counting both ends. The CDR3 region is CASSLTQATGGATCI.

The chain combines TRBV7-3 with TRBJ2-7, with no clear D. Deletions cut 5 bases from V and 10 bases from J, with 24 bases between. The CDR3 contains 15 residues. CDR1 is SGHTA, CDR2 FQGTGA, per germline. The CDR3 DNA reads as TGTGCCAGCAGCCGGCCAAACTGCACAGACACCGACCAGTACTTC. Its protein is CASSRPNCTDTDQYF.

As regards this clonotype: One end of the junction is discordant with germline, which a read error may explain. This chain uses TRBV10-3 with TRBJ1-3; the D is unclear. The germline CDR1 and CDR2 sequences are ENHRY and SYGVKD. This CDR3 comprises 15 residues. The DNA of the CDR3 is TGTGGCATCAGTGGGGTTGCGGGGTCTGGAAACACCATATATTTT. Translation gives CGISGVAGSGNTIYF.

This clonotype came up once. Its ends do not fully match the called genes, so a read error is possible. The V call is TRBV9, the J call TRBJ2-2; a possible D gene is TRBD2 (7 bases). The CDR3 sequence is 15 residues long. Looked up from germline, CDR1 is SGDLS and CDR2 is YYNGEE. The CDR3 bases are TGTGCCAGCAGCAGAGAGGGGGGGGGCACCGGGGTGCTGTTTTTT. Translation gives CASSREGGGTGVLFF.

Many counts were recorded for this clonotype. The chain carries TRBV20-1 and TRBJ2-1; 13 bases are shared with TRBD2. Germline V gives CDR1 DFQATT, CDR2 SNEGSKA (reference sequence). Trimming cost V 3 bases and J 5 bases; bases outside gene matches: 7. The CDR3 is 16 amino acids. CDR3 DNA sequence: TGCAGTGCTAGCGAGCCACTAGCGGGGGGGAACAATGAGCAGTTCTTC. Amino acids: CSASEPLAGGNNEQFF.

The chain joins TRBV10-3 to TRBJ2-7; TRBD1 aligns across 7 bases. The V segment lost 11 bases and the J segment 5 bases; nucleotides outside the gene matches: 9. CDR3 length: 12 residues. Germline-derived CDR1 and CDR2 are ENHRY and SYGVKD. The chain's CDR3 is CASGQDGDEQYF. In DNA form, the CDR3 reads TGTGCCTCAGGACAGGACGGCGACGAGCAGTACTTC.

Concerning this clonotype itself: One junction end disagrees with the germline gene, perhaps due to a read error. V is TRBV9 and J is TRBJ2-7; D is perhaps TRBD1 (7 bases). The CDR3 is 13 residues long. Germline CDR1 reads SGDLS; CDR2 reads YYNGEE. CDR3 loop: CASSAGGSYEEHF. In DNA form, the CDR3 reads TGTGCCAGCAGCGCAGGGGGGTCCTACGAGGAGCACTTC.

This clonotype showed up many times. The CDR3 DNA is TGTGCCAGCACCCCCTCTAGCGGGGGCGGTTACGAGCAGTACTTC. As protein: CASTPSSGGGYEQYF. The V call is TRBV7-2, the J call TRBJ2-7, with 10 bases matching TRBD2. J lost 4 bases, V lost 7 bases, and 10 bases had no gene match. CDR3 length: 15 amino acids. Germline-derived CDR1 and CDR2 are SGHTA and FQGNSA.

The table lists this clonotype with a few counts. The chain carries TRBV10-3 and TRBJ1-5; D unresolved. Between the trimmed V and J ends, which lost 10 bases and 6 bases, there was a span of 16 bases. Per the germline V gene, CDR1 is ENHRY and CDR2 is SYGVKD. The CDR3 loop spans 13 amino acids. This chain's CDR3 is CASQTVVVQPQHF. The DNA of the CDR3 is TGTGCCAGCCAAACCGTGGTGGTTCAGCCCCAGCATTTT.

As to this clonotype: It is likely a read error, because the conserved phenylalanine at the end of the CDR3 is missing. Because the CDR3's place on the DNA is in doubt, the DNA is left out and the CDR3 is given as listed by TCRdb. CDR3 protein: CASSLGSGLGRDL. The chain couples TRBV7-6 to TRBJ2-3; the table's D call, TRBD1, was not checked against the DNA. The CDR3 is 13 amino acids in total, end residues counted. CDR1 SGHVS and CDR2 FNYEAQ come from the germline V gene.

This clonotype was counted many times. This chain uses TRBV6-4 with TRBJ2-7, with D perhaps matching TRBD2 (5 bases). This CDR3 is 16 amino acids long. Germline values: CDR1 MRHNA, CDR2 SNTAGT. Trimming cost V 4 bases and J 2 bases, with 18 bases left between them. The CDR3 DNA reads TGTGCCAGCAGTGCTGGGTTCGCTAGCACGGCCTACGAGCAGTACTTC. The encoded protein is CASSAGFASTAYEQYF.

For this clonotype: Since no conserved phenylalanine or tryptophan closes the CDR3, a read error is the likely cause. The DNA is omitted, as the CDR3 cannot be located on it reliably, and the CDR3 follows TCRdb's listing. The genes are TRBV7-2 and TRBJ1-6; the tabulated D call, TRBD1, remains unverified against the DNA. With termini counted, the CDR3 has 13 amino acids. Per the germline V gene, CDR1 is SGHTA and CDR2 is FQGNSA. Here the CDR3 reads CASSVPGFTTGEL.

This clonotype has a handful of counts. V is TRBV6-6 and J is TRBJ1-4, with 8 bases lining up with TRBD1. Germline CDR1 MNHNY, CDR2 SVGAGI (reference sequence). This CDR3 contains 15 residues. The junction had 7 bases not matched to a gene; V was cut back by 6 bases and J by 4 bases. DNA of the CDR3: TGTGCCAGCAGCGCGAAGGGACAGGATAATGAAAAACTGTTTTTT. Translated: CASSAKGQDNEKLFF.

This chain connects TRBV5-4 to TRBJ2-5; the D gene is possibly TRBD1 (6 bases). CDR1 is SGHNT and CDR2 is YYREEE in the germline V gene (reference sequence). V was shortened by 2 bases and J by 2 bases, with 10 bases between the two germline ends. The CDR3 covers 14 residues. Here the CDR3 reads CASSFKGGQETQYF. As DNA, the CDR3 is TGTGCCAGCAGCTTTAAAGGGGGTCAAGAGACCCAGTACTTC.

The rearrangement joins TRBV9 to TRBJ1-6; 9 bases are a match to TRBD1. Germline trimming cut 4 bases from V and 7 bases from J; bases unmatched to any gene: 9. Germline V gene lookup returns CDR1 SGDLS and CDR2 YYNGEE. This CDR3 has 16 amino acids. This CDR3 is CASSLDPGTGNSPLHF. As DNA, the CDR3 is TGTGCCAGCAGCCTCGACCCCGGGACAGGGAATTCACCCCTCCACTTT.

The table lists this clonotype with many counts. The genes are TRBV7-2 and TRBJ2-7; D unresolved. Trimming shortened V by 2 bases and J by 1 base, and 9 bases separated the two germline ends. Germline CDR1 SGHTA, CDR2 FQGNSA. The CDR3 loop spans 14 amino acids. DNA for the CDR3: TGTGCCAGCAGCTTACAGCATAAATCCTACGAGCAGTACTTC. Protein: CASSLQHKSYEQYF.

The CDR3 coding sequence is TGTGCCAGCAGGGATCGGCTAGCGGGGGGGCCGAAGACCCAGTACTTC. As protein: CASRDRLAGGPKTQYF. The V gene is TRBV7-2, the J gene TRBJ2-5; 12 nucleotides match TRBD2. Trimming took 6 bases from V and 6 from J; bases not matched to a gene: 11. Germline CDR1 is SGHTA and CDR2 is FQGNSA. CDR3 length: 16 amino acids.

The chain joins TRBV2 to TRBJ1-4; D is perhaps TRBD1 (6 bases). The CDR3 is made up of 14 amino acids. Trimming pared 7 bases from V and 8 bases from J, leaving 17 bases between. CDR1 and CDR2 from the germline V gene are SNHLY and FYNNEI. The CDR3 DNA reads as TGTGCCAGCATTAAGGACAGAGAATACGAAAAACTGTTTTTT. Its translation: CASIKDREYEKLFF. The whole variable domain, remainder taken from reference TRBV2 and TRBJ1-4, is EPEVTQTPSHQVTQMGQEVILRCVPISNHLYFYWYRQILGQKVEFLVSFYNNEISEKSEIFDDQFSVERPDGSNFTLKIRSTKLEDSAMYFCASIKDREYEKLFFGSGTQLSVL.